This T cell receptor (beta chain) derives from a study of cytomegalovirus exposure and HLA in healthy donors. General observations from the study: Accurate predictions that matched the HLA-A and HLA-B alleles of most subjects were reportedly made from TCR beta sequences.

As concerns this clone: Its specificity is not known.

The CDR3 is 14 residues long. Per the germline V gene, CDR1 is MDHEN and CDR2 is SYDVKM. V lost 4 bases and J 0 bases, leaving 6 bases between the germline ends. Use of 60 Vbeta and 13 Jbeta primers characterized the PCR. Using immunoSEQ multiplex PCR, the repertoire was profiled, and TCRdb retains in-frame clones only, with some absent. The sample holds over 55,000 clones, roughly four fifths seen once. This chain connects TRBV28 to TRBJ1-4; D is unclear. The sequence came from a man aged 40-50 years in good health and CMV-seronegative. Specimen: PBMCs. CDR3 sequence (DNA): TGTGCCAGCAGTTCCGGTGCAACTAATGAAAAACTGTTTTTT. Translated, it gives CASSSGATNEKLFF.